This is a list of T cell receptor beta chains from one sample in a study of blood T cells in healthy people across ages. From the 5' RACE reads, TCRdb called clonotypes with MiXCR, one entry per CDR3 protein. The profile shows about 640,000 distinct CDR3 sequences, 58% of them singletons. Sequencing input: blood. The receptors were gathered from a man between 60 and 70 years old in good health. The CDR3 runs from the conserved cysteine through the conserved F or W. D genes are given only for firm matches. Rows may omit the clone size; those that give it use once, few, many or a size class.

v_gene,abundance,j_gene,d_gene,CDR3nt,CDR3aa
TRBV4-1,few,TRBJ2-5,TRBD1,TGCGCCAGCAGCCAAGATGGTGGGACAGGGGAGGGGGAGACCCAGTACTTC,CASSQDGGTGEGETQYF
TRBV20-1,NA,TRBJ1-5,NA,TGCAGTGCTAGAGATCAGAGAGTCAATCAGCCCCAGCATTTT,CSARDQRVNQPQHF
TRBV25-1,NA,TRBJ1-2,NA,TGTGCCAGCAGTACCCGGTTTCCCAGCTATGGCTACACCTTC,CASSTRFPSYGYTF
TRBV12-3/TRBV12-4,NA,TRBJ1-2,NA,TGTGCCAGCAGTTCTCGGGGGCAAAACTATGGCTACACCTTC,CASSSRGQNYGYTF
TRBV12-3/TRBV12-4,NA,TRBJ1-2,NA,TGTGCCAGCAGTCCGACAGCCTTCTATGGCTACACCTTC,CASSPTAFYGYTF
TRBV20-1,NA,TRBJ2-3,NA,TGCAGTGCGGGGGATTCTAGGGCCACAGATACGCGGTATTTT,CSAGDSRATDTRYF
TRBV6-1,NA,TRBJ1-5,NA,TGTGCCAGCAGTGTTTTGCCTAACAGGTTCAATCAGCCCCAGCATTTT,CASSVLPNRFNQPQHF
TRBV6-2/TRBV6-3,NA,TRBJ1-1,NA,TGTGCCAGCAGCCTTCGACCACTTTTCAACACTGAAGCTTTCTTT,CASSLRPLFNTEAFF
TRBV20-1,NA,TRBJ2-7,TRBD1,TGCAGTGCTCTAGGCCGCAGGGGGCAGGACGAGCAGTACTTC,CSALGRRGQDEQYF
TRBV2,NA,TRBJ1-4,NA,TGTGCCAGCAGTGAAGCTGGGGGACAACTAGAAAAACTGTTTTTT,CASSEAGGQLEKLFF
TRBV20-1,few,TRBJ1-2,NA,TGCAGTGCTAGTCCGCGCCCACAGGGTCCCCATGGCTACACCTTC,CSASPRPQGPHGYTF
TRBV29-1,few,TRBJ2-3,NA,TGCAGCGTTGAAGATACCGGGGGACATCCAGATACGCAGTATTTT,CSVEDTGGHPDTQYF
TRBV29-1,NA,TRBJ1-2,NA,TGCAGCGTTGGACAGCAGGCGAAGGGCTACACCTTC,CSVGQQAKGYTF
TRBV4-1,NA,TRBJ2-7,NA,TGCGCCAGCAGCCAAGATCAAGGTATCCCCTACGAGCAGTACTTC,CASSQDQGIPYEQYF
TRBV3-1,NA,TRBJ2-5,NA,TGTGCCAGCAGCCCGGCAGGGTTGGAGACCCAGTACTTC,CASSPAGLETQYF
TRBV20-1,few,TRBJ1-6,NA,TGCAGTGCTAGAGTGGAAGGGGCAGGTTTTTATTCACCCCTCCACTTT,CSARVEGAGFYSPLHF